This T cell receptor beta chain came from a study of blood T cell repertoires in COVID-19. Background on the study: Italy, Spain and the United States were the sources of the convalescent and acute COVID-19 samples.

Measured with immunoSEQ multiplex PCR; TCRdb has only the in-frame clones, and not every one. The sample carries under 250,000 clones, approximately 83% recorded once. This CDR3 is built from 12 residues. Per the germline V gene, CDR1 is MNHEY and CDR2 is SMNVEV (reference sequence). With 10 bases clipped from V and 4 bases from J, the junction kept 6 bases outside the gene matches. The V gene is TRBV27, the J gene TRBJ1-2; TRBD1 matches 7 bases. The TCR sequence derives from a man aged 45-65 years with active or convalescent COVID-19. The sequenced material came from peripheral blood. The CDR3 sequence: CATRQGGYGYTF. DNA of the CDR3: TGTGCCACTCGGCAGGGGGGCTATGGCTACACCTTC.